These 30 T cell receptor beta chains originate from one sample sequenced in a study of T cell responses to AZD1222 COVID-19 vaccine. Some clones are missing from TCRdb's copy, which holds only in-frame ones; the method was immunoSEQ multiplex PCR. The data hold hundreds of thousands of clones, with more than 85% observed a single time. The sample consisted of peripheral blood, taken on day 0 of MenACWY control vaccination. The receptor source for this set is an adult in good health.

The gene calls are TRBV11-1 and TRBJ2-1, with TRBD1 identical over 11 bases. This CDR3 has 16 residues. J gave up 4 bases and V 3 bases, and 5 bases lay outside the gene matches. Looked up from germline, CDR1 is SGHAT and CDR2 is FQDESV (reference sequence). CDR3: CASSFTGTGGYNEQFF. As DNA, the CDR3 is TGTGCCAGCAGCTTTACCGGGACAGGGGGATACAATGAGCAGTTCTTC. Drawing the rest from reference TRBV11-1 and TRBJ2-1, the complete variable domain is EAEVAQSPRYKITEKSQAVAFWCDPISGHATLYWYRQILGQGPELLVQFQDESVVDDSQLPKDRFSAERLKGVDSTLKIQPAELGDSAMYLCASSFTGTGGYNEQFFGPGTRLTVL.

This sequence joins TRBV7-9 and TRBJ1-4; no definite D call. With 6 bases removed from V and 5 bases from J, the gap between germline ends came to 4 bases. Germline-derived CDR1 and CDR2 are SEHNR and FQNEAQ (reference sequence). The CDR3 length is 11 residues. The CDR3 is CASSWNEKLFF. CDR3 in DNA: TGTGCCAGCAGTTGGAATGAAAAACTGTTTTTT.

This clone has only one observation. The chain has TRBV6-5 and TRBJ1-1; D call uncertain. Germline V CDR1 and CDR2: MNHEY, SVGAGI. Trimming shortened V by 6 bases and J by 3 bases, and 5 bases separated the two germline ends. CDR3 length: 11 residues. The CDR3 bases are TGTGCCAGCAGCCGATACACTGAAGCTTTCTTT. It translates to CASSRYTEAFF.

This chain links TRBV7-8 with TRBJ1-1, with TRBD1 matching 8 bases. V shed 4 bases and J 6 bases; nucleotides not matched to a gene: 4. Germline values: CDR1 SGHVS, CDR2 FQNEAQ. The CDR3 is 13 residues long. CDR3 DNA sequence: TGTGCCAGCAGCTCCGACAGGGGCGCTGAAGCTTTCTTT. It translates to CASSSDRGAEAFF.

This chain connects TRBV19 to TRBJ2-1, with 13 positions matching TRBD2. CDR1 and CDR2 (germline): LNHDA, SQIVND (reference sequence). Trimming cost V 0 bases and J 7 bases; bases outside gene matches: 3. CDR3 length: 16 residues. The CDR3 DNA reads TGTGCCAGTAGTATAGATAAGACTAGCGGGAGGAATGAGCAGTTCTTC. This sequence encodes CASSIDKTSGRNEQFF.

The chain links TRBV6-5 to TRBJ2-7; 7 bases match TRBD1. Germline V gives CDR1 MNHEY, CDR2 SVGAGI. V trimming: 2 bases; J trimming: 7 bases; junction bases outside the gene matches: 8. The CDR3 consists of 14 residues. The DNA for the CDR3 is TGTGCCAGCAGTTACGGGACAGTTCCTGAGGAGCAGTACTTC. It translates to CASSYGTVPEEQYF.

The genes are TRBV24-1 and TRBJ2-5, with TRBD2 matching 8 bases. J was trimmed by 2 bases and V by 5 bases; bases with no gene match: 6. Germline V CDR1 and CDR2: KGHDR, SFDVKD. The CDR3 runs to 15 residues. The CDR3 region is CATSVGGGFQETQYF. Written as DNA, the CDR3 is TGTGCCACCAGTGTGGGCGGGGGGTTTCAAGAGACCCAGTACTTC.

The chain combines TRBV11-2 with TRBJ2-5, with D unresolved. Trimming removed 1 base from V and 1 base from J, with 13 bases in between. Germline values: CDR1 SGHAT, CDR2 FQNNGV. This CDR3 spans 16 amino acids. CDR3 loop: CASSLGGFGGQETQYF. The CDR3 DNA sequence: TGTGCCAGCAGCTTAGGGGGTTTCGGCGGCCAAGAGACCCAGTACTTC.

The genes are TRBV4-2 and TRBJ1-2; D not certain. CDR3 length: 13 amino acids. CDR1 and CDR2 (germline): LGHNA, YNFKEQ. With 0 bases removed from V and 8 bases from J, the gap between germline ends came to 10 bases. CDR3 sequence reads: CASSQDGGYGYTF. CDR3 sequence (DNA): TGTGCCAGCAGCCAAGACGGCGGGTACGGCTACACCTTC.

The chain is built from TRBV19 and TRBJ1-2; tentative D call: TRBD1 (6 bases). Trimming pared 6 bases from V and 0 bases from J, leaving 14 bases between. Germline V gives CDR1 LNHDA, CDR2 SQIVND (reference sequence). CDR3 size: 15 residues. CDR3 sequence: CASRDTGTSNYGYTF. The CDR3 nucleotides read TGTGCCAGTAGAGATACAGGGACTTCTAACTATGGCTACACCTTC. Supplemented by reference TRBV19 and TRBJ1-2, the full variable domain reads DGGITQSPKYLFRKEGQNVTLSCEQNLNHDAMYWYRQDPGQGLRLIYYSQIVNDFQKGDIAEGYSVSREKKESFPLTVTSAQKNPTAFYLCASRDTGTSNYGYTFGSGTRLTVV.

This sequence joins TRBV4-3 and TRBJ1-1; a weak D match, TRBD1 (6 bases). There are 14 residues in the CDR3. Germline V gives CDR1 LGHNA, CDR2 YSLEER. V lost 6 bases and J 0 bases, leaving 11 bases between the germline ends. As DNA, the CDR3 is TGCGCCAGCAGAGCCTCAGGGGTGAACACTGAAGCTTTCTTT. This encodes CASRASGVNTEAFF.

The V and J genes are TRBV19 and TRBJ1-5; 10 bases fit TRBD1. The ends lost 5 bases at V and 5 bases at J; junction bases unmatched: 12. This CDR3 is built from 17 residues. CDR1 and CDR2 from the germline V gene are LNHDA and SQIVND (reference sequence). CDR3 coding DNA: TGTGCCAGTAGTCCTCGGGCCGGACAGGGGGGGTATCAGCCCCAGCATTTT. It is translated as CASSPRAGQGGYQPQHF.

This clone is a singleton in its sample. The chain has TRBV5-4 and TRBJ2-2; the match to TRBD1 covers 8 bases. CDR1 SGHNT and CDR2 YYREEE come from the germline V gene (reference sequence). V was pared by 4 bases and J by 1 base, with 3 bases of the junction left unmatched. CDR3 length equals 15 residues. The CDR3 here is CASSIGTGNTGELFF. The CDR3 region has the DNA TGTGCCAGCAGCATTGGGACAGGGAACACCGGGGAGCTGTTTTTT.

V and J are TRBV5-1 and TRBJ2-7; TRBD2 is a possible D gene (6 bases). Trimming removed 4 bases from V and 1 base from J, with 12 bases in between. The CDR3 is 14 residues long. Germline CDR1 and CDR2: SGHRS and YFSETQ. DNA of the CDR3: TGCGCCAGCAGCCCCCGGGGGTTTTCCTACGAGCAGTACTTC. The encoded protein is CASSPRGFSYEQYF. Full variable domain (rest looked up from reference TRBV5-1 and TRBJ2-7): KAGVTQTPRYLIKTRGQQVTLSCSPISGHRSVSWYQQTPGQGLQFLFEYFSETQRNKGNFPGRFSGRQFSNSRSEMNVSTLELGDSALYLCASSPRGFSYEQYFGPGTRLTVT.

This chain uses TRBV10-1 with TRBJ1-5; D call uncertain. The germline gives CDR1 WNHNN, CDR2 SYGVQD (reference sequence). This CDR3 contains 13 residues. The V end was cut by 6 bases, the J end by 4 bases, with 10 bases between. The CDR3 coding sequence is TGCGCCAGCAGGGATACAGAAAATCAGCCCCAGCATTTT. It encodes CASRDTENQPQHF.

Points on this clone: Other DNA sequences within the sample encode an identical CDR3. The chain joins TRBV15 to TRBJ2-2, with unresolved D. Germline V lookup: CDR1 LNHNV, CDR2 YYDKDF (reference sequence). V was trimmed by 1 base and J by 4 bases, leaving 4 bases between them. There are 13 residues in the CDR3. The CDR3 sequence: CATSRGGTGELFF. In DNA, the CDR3 is TGTGCCACCAGCAGAGGAGGCACCGGGGAGCTGTTTTTT.

V gene TRBV4-1 combines with J gene TRBJ1-2; a possible D gene is TRBD1 (5 bases). Germline V gene lookup returns CDR1 MGHRA and CDR2 YSYEKL. This CDR3 comprises 14 residues. With 4 bases removed from V and 8 bases from J, the gap between germline ends came to 17 bases. The CDR3: CASSRTSTGWGYTF. DNA for the CDR3: TGCGCCAGCAGCCGCACCTCAACAGGATGGGGCTACACCTTC.

The CDR3 DNA sequence: TGTGCCAGCAGCCGAGGGAAGCAAGAGACCCAGTACTTC. Translation: CASSRGKQETQYF. The chain employs TRBV7-2 and TRBJ2-5; the D gene is possibly TRBD2 (5 bases). With 5 bases removed from V and 2 bases from J, the gap between germline ends came to 9 bases. Germline CDR1 SGHTA, CDR2 FQGNSA. The CDR3 runs 13 residues.

This clone has a single count. This chain uses TRBV2 with TRBJ1-2, with 9 bases that match TRBD1. With 6 bases clipped from V and 3 bases from J, the junction kept 5 bases outside the gene matches. The length of the CDR3 is 14 residues. The germline CDR1 and CDR2 sequences are SNHLY and FYNNEI. The CDR3 loop is CASREGQGYYGYTF. DNA of the CDR3: TGTGCCAGCAGGGAGGGACAGGGTTACTATGGCTACACCTTC.

The V gene is TRBV28, the J gene TRBJ2-7; maybe TRBD2 (7 bases). CDR3 size: 16 residues. The germline V gene has CDR1 MDHEN and CDR2 SYDVKM. V was clipped by 6 bases and J by 5 bases, with 23 bases between them. CDR3 bases: TGTGCCAGCAGCCCGGGCGGGAGACAGGCAAGGCACGAGCAGTACTTC. It specifies CASSPGGRQARHEQYF.

Concerning this clone: One junction end disagrees with the germline gene, perhaps due to a read error. The chain couples TRBV11-2 to TRBJ2-7; 7 bases fit TRBD2. The germline gives CDR1 SGHAT, CDR2 FQNNGV. This CDR3 is 14 amino acids long. The CDR3 here is CASRLAGRSYEQYF. CDR3 sequence (DNA): TGTGCCAGCAGATTAGCGGGTCGCTCCTACGAGCAGTACTTC.

This chain joins TRBV5-1 and TRBJ2-5, with D unclear. The CDR3 totals 13 residues. Trimming shortened V by 4 bases and J by 2 bases, and 9 bases separated the two germline ends. Germline V gene sequence: CDR1 SGHRS, CDR2 YFSETQ. The CDR3 DNA follows: TGCGCCAGCAGCAAAAACCCTCAAGAGACCCAGTACTTC. This gives the protein CASSKNPQETQYF.

The rearrangement joins TRBV11-2 to TRBJ1-3; D is possibly TRBD1 (6 bases). CDR1 is SGHAT and CDR2 is FQNNGV in the germline V gene. This CDR3 has 15 residues. V dropped 1 base and J dropped 9 bases, with 16 bases sitting between them. Written as DNA, the CDR3 is TGTGCCAGCAGCTTAGTGGGCTCTATACAGGGCACCATATATTTT. Translation: CASSLVGSIQGTIYF. Looking up the rest from reference TRBV11-2 and TRBJ1-3 gives the full variable domain: EAGVAQSPRYKIIEKRQSVAFWCNPISGHATLYWYQQILGQGPKLLIQFQNNGVVDDSQLPKDRFSAERLKGVDSTLKIQPAKLEDSAVYLCASSLVGSIQGTIYFGEGSWLTVV.

The gene calls are TRBV19 and TRBJ2-3; D is uncertain. V was pared by 9 bases and J by 1 base, with 14 bases between. This CDR3 has 14 residues. The germline V gene has CDR1 LNHDA and CDR2 SQIVND (reference sequence). The CDR3 loop is CARTPGWGTDTQYF. The DNA for the CDR3 is TGTGCCAGAACCCCTGGTTGGGGCACAGATACGCAGTATTTT.

V gene TRBV5-1 combines with J gene TRBJ1-2; 7 positions match TRBD1. In germline, CDR1 is SGHRS, CDR2 YFSETQ. This CDR3 is built from 12 residues. J lost 8 bases, V lost 2 bases, and 3 bases had no gene match. This CDR3 reads CASSLQGTGYTF. The CDR3 DNA follows: TGCGCCAGCAGCTTACAGGGGACGGGCTACACCTTC.

The chain has TRBV19 and TRBJ2-3, with TRBD2 matching over 8 bases. This CDR3 has 16 amino acids. Germline V CDR1 and CDR2: LNHDA, SQIVND (reference sequence). Trimming removed 2 bases from V and 3 bases from J; junction bases left unmatched: 7. CDR3 sequence: CASSIRAAGATDTQYF. The DNA of the CDR3 is TGTGCCAGTAGTATAAGGGCAGCGGGGGCTACAGATACGCAGTATTTT.

The CDR3 reads CASSSPGGFTEAFF. CDR3 DNA: TGTGCCAGTAGTTCACCAGGGGGCTTCACTGAAGCTTTCTTT. The chain joins TRBV19 to TRBJ1-1, with 8 bases aligning to TRBD1. The V segment lost 5 bases and the J segment 4 bases; nucleotides outside the gene matches: 6. CDR1 LNHDA and CDR2 SQIVND come from the germline V gene (reference sequence). The CDR3 is 14 residues long.

This chain connects TRBV5-4 to TRBJ1-3; D may be TRBD1 (5 bases). The CDR3 spans 16 residues. Trimming cost V 5 bases and J 0 bases, with 15 bases left between them. The germline V gene has CDR1 SGHNT and CDR2 YYREEE (reference sequence). In DNA, the CDR3 is TGTGCCAGCAGTCCGGGGGTGTTGACCTCTGGAAACACCATATATTTT. Its translation is CASSPGVLTSGNTIYF.

The chain employs TRBV6-6 and TRBJ1-3; D call uncertain. The length of the CDR3 is 17 residues. Germline assignment: CDR1 MNHNY and CDR2 SVGAGI (reference sequence). V was pared by 5 bases and J by 0 bases, with 17 bases between. CDR3 nucleotide sequence: TGTGCCAGCAGTCACCCCCCCGACGCATACTCTGGAAACACCATATATTTT. Its protein is CASSHPPDAYSGNTIYF.

The V and J genes are TRBV6-4 and TRBJ1-1; D may be TRBD1 (5 bases). The germline CDR1 and CDR2 sequences are MRHNA and SNTAGT. The length of the CDR3 is 15 residues. V was shortened by 6 bases and J by 1 base, with 15 bases between the two germline ends. CDR3 nucleotides: TGTGCCAGCAGGCCGCAGGCAGGGACGAACACTGAAGCTTTCTTT. Translated, it gives CASRPQAGTNTEAFF.